Reported below is one T cell receptor beta chain. Trimming took 8 bases from V and 0 from J, leaving 12 bases between them. This CDR3 has 14 residues. Looked up from germline, CDR1 is SNHLY and CDR2 is FYNNEI. Vbeta (60) and Jbeta (13) primers were used in the PCR. Assay used: immunoSEQ multiplex PCR; TCRdb lists only in-frame clones, some missing. The table shows a few hundred thousand clones, with roughly 81% occurring only once. These data come from a study of cytomegalovirus exposure and HLA in healthy donors. The TCR comes from a woman aged 40 to 50 in good health and CMV-seropositive. V and J are TRBV2 and TRBJ2-3; D might be TRBD1 (6 bases). Sequencing input: PBMCs. CDR3 residues: CASRQDQSTDTQYF. The CDR3 region has the DNA TGTGCCAGCCGACAGGACCAGAGCACAGATACGCAGTATTTT.